This entry features one T cell receptor beta chain sequence. The target antigen is unknown. One end of the junction varies from germline; a read error may be responsible. The data derive from a study of molecular identifiers for immune sequencing clone quantification. Findings and caveats of the study: Detection of one spiked Jurkat cell's TCR RNA reportedly worked in 750,000 to 1,000,000 naive cells.

The CDR3 is 16 residues long. Germline CDR1 reads MNHEY; CDR2 reads SMNVEV (reference sequence). TCRdb fed the PCR reads into MiXCR, producing one record per CDR3 protein. The data contain some 580,000 distinct CDR3 sequences, roughly 25% of them singletons. This chain connects TRBV27 to TRBJ1-5; D is unclear. The sample taken for sequencing was naive CD8+ T cells from blood, with Jurkat cell RNA spiked in. Subset defined: FACS-sorted CD8+CD4-CCR7+CD45RA+ naive T cells. The receptor was isolated from a human donor in good health. Some libraries in this study had Jurkat cell RNA spiked in. This CDR3 is CASSLSSHYSYQPQHF. The CDR3 DNA sequence: TGTGCCAGCAGTTTATCGTCACACTATAGCTATCAGCCCCAGCATTTT.